This record looks at one T cell receptor (beta chain) sequence and its context. The protocol was immunoSEQ multiplex PCR, while the TCRdb copy is restricted to in-frame clones and leaves out a portion. The sample consists of some 100,000 clones, 81% of them appearing once. This sample stems from a study of blood T cell repertoires in COVID-19. The CDR3 is made up of 16 amino acids. V dropped 4 bases and J dropped 4; count of bases not matched to a gene: 6. From germline, CDR1 is SGHTA and CDR2 FQGNSA. The sequencing input was peripheral blood. The chain joins TRBV7-2 to TRBJ2-3; TRBD2 aligns across 12 bases. This clonotype was obtained from a man between 60 and 70 years old with acute or convalescent COVID-19. The CDR3 protein is CASSSRLAGVPDTQYF. For the CDR3, the DNA is TGTGCCAGCAGCTCAAGACTAGCGGGAGTTCCAGATACGCAGTATTTT.